The clone carrying this TCR beta chain has at least ten counts. Molecular barcoding with unique molecular identifiers was used for the TCRbeta library. TCRdb independently ran MiXCR on the PCR reads; one entry per CDR3 protein. The sample has some 75,000 distinct CDR3 sequences, about 7% seen once. The CDR3 is made up of 13 amino acids. Trimming removed 0 bases at V and 4 bases at J, with 6 bases between. CDR1 and CDR2 from the germline V gene are LGHNA and YSLEER. This sample is drawn from a study of T-cell reconstitution after alpha-beta-depleted transplantation in children. The chain recombines TRBV4-3 with TRBJ1-1; a weak D match, TRBD1 (6 bases). The TCR was taken from a human donor who donated a stem cell graft to a child with acute lymphoblastic leukemia. The sample was PBMCs from the stem cell graft donor, taken from the stem cell graft. CDR3 residues: CASSQEGATEAFF. CDR3 DNA: TGCGCCAGCAGCCAAGAGGGGGCCACTGAAGCTTTCTTT.